This is a list of T cell receptor beta chains from one sample in a study of control samples from healthy donors and cancer patients. The data were produced by immunoSEQ multiplex PCR, yet TCRdb's version contains in-frame clones alone and is incomplete. The table lists more than 95,000 clones, about nine tenths of them singletons. Sequencing was performed on blood. These receptors came from a man aged 35-49 years in good health. The CDR3 runs from the conserved cysteine through the conserved F or W. A D gene is named only where the DNA matches it firmly. Size tells how often a clone was seen (once, few, many) or the class of an expanded clone, and some rows leave it out.

13	NA	TRBJ2-1	TRBV25-1	NA	TGTGCCAGCAGTGCCCCGGGACCCCATGAGCAGTTCTTC	CASSAPGPHEQFF
14	NA	TRBJ2-1	TRBV25-1	TRBD2	TGTGCCAGCAGTGAATATGGGGGGGGCAATGAGCAGTTCTTC	CASSEYGGGNEQFF
16	NA	TRBJ1-2	TRBV2	TRBD1	TGTGCCAGCAAGGCGGACAGGGCCGATACTTACTATGGCTACACCTTC	CASKADRADTYYGYTF
16	NA	TRBJ1-1	TRBV7-9	NA	TGTGCCACCAACAGGGCTACCCCGGAGGGGAGGGCTGAAGCTTTCTTT	CATNRATPEGRAEAFF
18	once	TRBJ2-1	TRBV6-2/TRBV6-3	NA	TGTGCCAGCAGTTACTCGATGGAGGGCGTTAGCTCCTACAATGAGCAGTTCTTC	CASSYSMEGVSSYNEQFF
14	NA	TRBJ2-7	TRBV5-1	NA	TGCGCCAGCAGCTTGAGACTAGGTGTCTACGAGCAGTACTTC	CASSLRLGVYEQYF
15	NA	TRBJ1-2	TRBV4-1	TRBD1	TGCGCCAGCAGCCAAGATCTGACAGGGCGGAATGGCTACACCTTC	CASSQDLTGRNGYTF
15	NA	TRBJ1-5	TRBV7-2	TRBD1	TGTGCCAGCAGCACACGGACAGGGGATAGACAGCCCCAGCATTTT	CASSTRTGDRQPQHF
18	few	TRBJ2-1	TRBV5-1	TRBD2	TGCGCCAGCAGCTTGGAGAACCTAGCGGGGGGATACTACAATGAGCAGTTCTTC	CASSLENLAGGYYNEQFF
15	few	TRBJ1-4	TRBV10-3	TRBD1	TGTGCCATCAGTGAGCCGGGACAGGATAATGAAAAACTGTTTTTT	CAISEPGQDNEKLFF
16	NA	TRBJ2-1	TRBV30	TRBD2	TGTGCCTGGAGTGGGAGACTAGCGGGCTCCTACAATGAGCAGTTCTTC	CAWSGRLAGSYNEQFF
15	NA	TRBJ2-1	TRBV29-1	NA	TGCAGCGTTTATCATCGGAGAAGGTTCTACAATGAGCAGTTCTTC	CSVYHRRRFYNEQFF
14	NA	TRBJ1-5	TRBV13	NA	TGTGCCAGCAGCTCCGGGGGGGTCAATCAGCCCCAGCATTTT	CASSSGGVNQPQHF
15	NA	TRBJ2-7	TRBV7-2	NA	TGTGCCAGCAGCTCTCGCCAAGCCTCTAGCTACGAGCAGTACTTC	CASSSRQASSYEQYF
14	NA	TRBJ2-7	TRBV6-5	NA	TGTGCCAGCAGTTACTTTCGCGGGTCCTACGAGCAGTACTTC	CASSYFRGSYEQYF
14	NA	TRBJ2-1	TRBV7-2	TRBD2	TGTGCCAGCAGCTCTGGCGGGGGTTCCAATGAGCAGTTCTTC	CASSSGGGSNEQFF
16	NA	TRBJ2-1	TRBV7-9	NA	TGTGCCAGCAGCGCACCCCTCCCAGGGCCTACGGATGAGCAGTTCTTC	CASSAPLPGPTDEQFF
12	NA	TRBJ2-2	TRBV29-1	NA	TGCAGCGTTGAAGGGAGAACCGGGGAGCTGTTTTTT	CSVEGRTGELFF
16	NA	TRBJ2-7	TRBV12-1	NA	TGTGCCAGCAGCTTTGTAGGGGCGAATAATCCCTACGAGCAGTACTTC	CASSFVGANNPYEQYF
16	NA	TRBJ2-7	TRBV5-4	NA	TGTGCCAGCAGCTTAGTTCCAGGGGGGACCCTCTACGAGCAGTACTTC	CASSLVPGGTLYEQYF
14	once	TRBJ1-1	TRBV5-4	NA	TGTGCCAGCACCTTGGGTCCGGGGAATACTGAAGCTTTCTTT	CASTLGPGNTEAFF
17	NA	TRBJ1-4	TRBV30	NA	TGTGCCTGGACCAGGGGAGCTTCGGGGATGACTAATGAAAAACTGTTTTTT	CAWTRGASGMTNEKLFF
12	NA	TRBJ1-1	TRBV3-1/TRBV3-2	NA	TGTGCCAGCAGCCAAGGAGCTGGTGAAGCTTTCTTT	CASSQGAGEAFF